This T cell receptor beta chain originates from a study of human T cells and chemical hapten exposure. Study information: Throughout a study of 20 to 25 weeks, patients underwent weekly scalp administration of diphenylcyclopropenone doses. Study observations and caveats: There was no change with DPC sensitization in TCRs above 1 in 1000 frequency.

Time point here: patch test 3, about 24 weeks after DPC sensitization. Documented treatment: therapeutic diphenylcyclopropenone sensitization with weekly scalp DPC. The study's library attached unique molecular identifiers to single cDNA molecules. The authors' processing: A typical sample had 93,000 or so TCRs, with about 20,000 to 750,000 overall. One entry per CDR3 protein results from TCRdb running MiXCR on the RACE reads. TCRdb assigned the V and J calls; the authors' analysis was not used. This sample yields some 110,000 distinct CDR3 sequences, of which about 11% are seen a single time; 2.4% belongs to the top ten. There are many counts of this clonotype. Its target is unknown. CDR3 length: 14 amino acids. Germline V lookup: CDR1 MNHEY, CDR2 SMNVEV (reference sequence). V was clipped by 2 bases and J by 2 bases, with 10 bases between them.

The sample consisted of whole blood, taken in connection with sensitization to the hapten diphenylcyclopropenone (DPC). The chain is built from TRBV27 and TRBJ2-7; unclear D gene. The TCR was taken from a woman in her forties or fifties with alopecia areata. Some clones in this sample may be carry-over from other donors' samples. Here the CDR3 reads CASSLSGPAYEQYF. DNA for the CDR3: TGTGCCAGCAGTTTAAGTGGGCCAGCCTACGAGCAGTACTTC.